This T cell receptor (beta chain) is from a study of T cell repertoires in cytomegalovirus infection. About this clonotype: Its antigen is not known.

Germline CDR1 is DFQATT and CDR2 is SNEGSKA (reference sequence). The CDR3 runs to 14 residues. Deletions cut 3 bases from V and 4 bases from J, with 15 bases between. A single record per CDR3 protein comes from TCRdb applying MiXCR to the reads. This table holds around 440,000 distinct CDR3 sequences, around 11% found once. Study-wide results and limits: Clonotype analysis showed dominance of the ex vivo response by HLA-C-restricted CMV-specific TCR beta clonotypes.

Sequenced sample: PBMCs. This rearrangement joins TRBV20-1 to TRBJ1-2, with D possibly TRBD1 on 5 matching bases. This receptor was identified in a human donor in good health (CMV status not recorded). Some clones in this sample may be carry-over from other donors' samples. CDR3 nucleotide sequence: TGCAGTGCTAGGCAGGGCGTCGATGCCTATGGCTACACCTTC. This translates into CSARQGVDAYGYTF.